These T cell receptor beta chains were read from a single sample in a study of memory CD4+ T cells and cytomegalovirus serostatus. The table came from immunoSEQ multiplex PCR; TCRdb's copy has only in-frame clones and leaves some out. The sample records 52,000 or so clones, about four fifths being singletons. The source material was memory CD4+ T cells from blood. The origin of the receptors is an adult in good health and CMV-seronegative. CDR3s include the opening cysteine and the closing phenylalanine or tryptophan. Fields, in order: D gene, V gene, J gene, clone size, CDR3 protein, CDR3 DNA. A D gene is named only where the DNA matches it firmly. Expanded clones are given a class, and other clones once, few, many or no size at all.

-	TRBV5-6	TRBJ1-3	-	CASSNGNTIYF	TGTGCCAGCAGCAACGGAAACACCATATATTTT
-	TRBV15	TRBJ2-7	-	CATSRDQQGYEQYF	TGTGCCACCAGCAGAGATCAGCAGGGATACGAGCAGTACTTC
-	TRBV5-1	TRBJ2-3	-	CASKAGSTDTQYF	TGCGCCAGCAAGGCGGGTAGCACAGATACGCAGTATTTT
-	TRBV21-1	TRBJ1-1	-	CASSKDRGAEAFF	TGTGCCAGCAGCAAAGACAGGGGGGCTGAAGCTTTCTTT
-	TRBV5-1	TRBJ1-2	-	CASSYETGWRDGYTF	TGCGCCAGCAGCTATGAAACAGGGTGGCGGGATGGCTACACCTTC
-	TRBV7-2	TRBJ1-1	-	CASSLVVATNTEAFF	TGTGCCAGCAGCTTAGTCGTTGCCACGAACACTGAAGCTTTCTTT
TRBD1	TRBV7-9	TRBJ1-2	once	CASSLGQGAAAYGYTF	TGTGCCAGCAGCTTAGGGCAGGGGGCTGCCGCCTATGGCTACACCTTC
-	TRBV25-1	TRBJ2-7	-	CASSDPTRLGEQYF	TGTGCCAGCAGTGACCCCACCCGGTTGGGGGAGCAGTACTTC
-	TRBV5-5	TRBJ1-3	-	CASSDRLSSGNTIYF	TGTGCCAGCAGCGATAGACTTAGCTCTGGAAACACCATATATTTT
-	TRBV29-1	TRBJ1-1	-	CSVEWSTEAFF	TGCAGCGTTGAATGGAGCACTGAAGCTTTCTTT
TRBD1	TRBV28	TRBJ1-6	medium-sized	CASTDRDSGSYNSPLHF	TGTGCCAGCACGGATCGGGACAGTGGATCCTATAATTCACCCCTCCACTTT
TRBD1	TRBV7-9	TRBJ1-2	-	CASSQSQGDRGYGYTF	TGCGCCAGCAGCCAGAGCCAGGGGGACCGTGGCTATGGCTACACCTTC
TRBD1	TRBV7-2	TRBJ1-2	-	CASSLQGGGYTF	TGTGCCAGCAGCTTACAAGGGGGCGGCTACACCTTC
TRBD2	TRBV13	TRBJ2-3	-	CASSLGPGRGIADTQYF	TGTGCCAGCAGCTTAGGTCCTGGGCGGGGGATCGCAGATACGCAGTATTTT
-	TRBV9	TRBJ1-1	-	CASSPAGEYTEAFF	TGTGCCAGCAGCCCCGCAGGGGAGTACACTGAAGCTTTCTTT
-	TRBV28	TRBJ2-3	-	CASSLFSASTDTQYF	TGTGCCAGCAGTTTGTTTTCGGCCAGCACAGATACGCAGTATTTT
-	TRBV5-4	TRBJ2-3	-	CASSFTGTDTQYF	TGTGCCAGCAGCTTTACTGGCACAGATACGCAGTATTTT
-	TRBV5-4	TRBJ2-7	once	CASSLGAGSYEQYF	TGTGCCAGCAGCTTGGGGGCAGGGTCCTACGAGCAGTACTTC
-	TRBV7-9	TRBJ2-1	once	CASSLAGDGTYEQFF	TGTGCCAGCAGCTTAGCAGGGGACGGGACCTATGAGCAGTTCTTC
-	TRBV7-2	TRBJ2-7	-	CASSRDPLGGWHEQYF	TGTGCCAGCAGCCGAGACCCGTTAGGGGGTTGGCACGAGCAGTACTTC